Shown below are 19 T cell receptor beta chains from a single sample sequenced in a study of shared clonotypes between healthy human individuals. TCRdb's table, derived via immunoSEQ multiplex PCR, lists solely in-frame clones and lacks some. The sample records about 2.4 million clones, 80% to 95% being singletons. The source material was naive CD4+ T cells from PBMCs. Documented subset: CD45RA+ positively selected. Source of these receptors: a man aged 18 to 35 in good health. Some clones in this sample may be carry-over from other donors' samples.

The CDR3 region is CASSPLAAGGLNEQFF. CDR3 nucleotides: TGTGCCAGCTCACCACTCGCAGCGGGAGGTTTAAATGAGCAGTTCTTC. The rearrangement joins TRBV18 to TRBJ2-1, with 9 bases aligning to TRBD2. This CDR3 is built from 16 residues. From germline, CDR1 is KGHSH and CDR2 LQKENI. Unmatched junction bases numbered 8, after V lost 1 base and J lost 7 bases.

The rearrangement joins TRBV10-1 to TRBJ2-5; 7 positions agree with TRBD2. This CDR3 is built from 13 residues. The germline CDR1 and CDR2 sequences are WNHNN and SYGVQD (reference sequence). Trimming took 6 bases from V and 2 from J; bases not matched to a gene: 3. CDR3 nucleotides: TGCGCCAGCAGCGGGACTATTCAAGAGACCCAGTACTTC. The encoded protein is CASSGTIQETQYF.

The chain couples TRBV11-3 to TRBJ1-5; a weak D match, TRBD1 (6 bases). The CDR3 spans 14 residues. Germline CDR1 is SGHNT and CDR2 is YENEEA. Trimming left V 2 bases short and J 10 bases short, with 15 bases between. The CDR3 here is CASSLSSAGHPQHF. The CDR3 bases are TGTGCCAGCAGCTTATCTTCGGCGGGACATCCCCAGCATTTT.

This chain's CDR3 is CASSFRGTGAGANVLTF. CDR3 coding DNA: TGCGCCAGCAGCTTTAGGGGGACAGGGGCCGGGGCCAACGTCCTGACTTTC. The rearrangement joins TRBV5-1 to TRBJ2-6; TRBD1 agrees at 10 bases. This CDR3 contains 17 residues. Germline loops: CDR1 SGHRS, CDR2 YFSETQ. Trimming at V came to 2 bases and at J to 4 bases, leaving 6 bases not matched to a gene.

The genes are TRBV4-2 and TRBJ2-5, with 10 bases lining up with TRBD2. The CDR3 sequence is 16 residues long. J was trimmed by 3 bases and V by 5 bases; bases with no gene match: 9. Germline loops: CDR1 LGHNA, CDR2 YNFKEQ. CDR3 bases: TGTGCCAGCAGCGAAGCTAGCGGGAGATCGAAAGAGACCCAGTACTTC. It translates to CASSEASGRSKETQYF.

V gene TRBV7-8 combines with J gene TRBJ2-7, with D possibly called TRBD1 or TRBD2 (5 bases each). The length of the CDR3 is 15 residues. V was pared by 5 bases and J by 6 bases, with 20 bases between. Germline loops: CDR1 SGHVS, CDR2 FQNEAQ. CDR3 DNA: TGTGCCAGCAGCCGTCGGGACGGGCGTAGCCCCGAGCAGTACTTC. Translation gives CASSRRDGRSPEQYF.

The rearrangement joins TRBV15 to TRBJ1-2, with D maybe TRBD1 (6 bases). V was pared by 5 bases and J by 8 bases, with 18 bases between. The CDR3 has 14 residues. CDR1 and CDR2 from the germline V gene are LNHNV and YYDKDF (reference sequence). The CDR3 is CATSPRGLPGGYTF. CDR3 DNA: TGTGCCACCAGCCCCAGGGGACTGCCGGGAGGCTACACCTTC.

This chain joins TRBV27 and TRBJ2-5; TRBD2 matches at 9 bases. CDR1 is MNHEY, CDR2 SMNVEV, per germline (reference sequence). CDR3 length: 16 residues. The junction had 13 bases not matched to a gene; V was cut back by 6 bases and J by 5 bases. The CDR3 coding sequence is TGTGCCAGCAGGGGGGGCGGGCTAGCGGGGACGGAGACCCAGTACTTC. It codes for CASRGGGLAGTETQYF.

The rearrangement links TRBV11-3 to TRBJ2-1; 8 nucleotides match TRBD2. Germline lookup yields CDR1 SGHNT and CDR2 YENEEA. Germline trimming cut 5 bases from V and 6 bases from J; bases unmatched to any gene: 9. The CDR3 sequence is 15 residues long. CDR3 nucleotide sequence: TGTGCCAGCAGCACCGGGACTAGGACTGCCAATGAGCAGTTCTTC. Translating gives CASSTGTRTANEQFF.

This sequence joins TRBV2 and TRBJ2-7; D is perhaps TRBD2 (6 bases). This CDR3 region has 14 residues. The V end lost 3 bases, the J end lost 3 bases, and 12 bases lay between the germline ends. From germline, CDR1 is SNHLY and CDR2 FYNNEI. In nucleotides, the CDR3 is TGTGCCAGCAGTGATTCCGGGAGTCGCTACGAGCAGTACTTC. Amino acid sequence: CASSDSGSRYEQYF.

This chain connects TRBV7-6 to TRBJ2-7; a possible D gene is TRBD1 (5 bases). Germline CDR1 reads SGHVS; CDR2 reads FNYEAQ. The CDR3 consists of 18 residues. V was cut by 5 bases and J by 3 bases, with 26 bases left in between. Here the CDR3 DNA reads TGTGCCAGCAGCCCACAATGGGGCAGGGTGAATCTAAACTACGAGCAGTACTTC. Its protein is CASSPQWGRVNLNYEQYF.

CDR3 loop: CATISREGRTEAFF. The CDR3 DNA is TGTGCCACCATATCAAGGGAGGGGCGGACTGAAGCTTTCTTT. The rearrangement links TRBV19 to TRBJ1-1; D is perhaps TRBD1 (5 bases). The CDR3 runs 14 residues. V lost 10 bases, J lost 5 bases, and 20 bases lay in between. The germline V gene encodes CDR1 LNHDA and CDR2 SQIVND (reference sequence).

This clone has just one count. Within the sample, other DNA sequences also encode this same CDR3. The V gene is TRBV28, the J gene TRBJ2-3; D gene uncertain. The CDR3 consists of 12 residues. The V gene's germline CDR1 is MDHEN and CDR2 SYDVKM. V was shortened by 6 bases and J by 4 bases, with 8 bases between the two germline ends. The CDR3 coding sequence is TGTGCCAGCAGCCAGCTAGCAGATACGCAGTATTTT. It yields the protein CASSQLADTQYF. Full variable domain (outside the CDR3, taken from reference TRBV28 and TRBJ2-3): DVKVTQSSRYLVKRTGEKVFLECVQDMDHENMFWYRQDPGLGLRLIYFSYDVKMKEKGDIPEGYSVSREKKERFSLILESASTNQTSMYLCASSQLADTQYFGPGTRLTVL.

On this clone itself: The same CDR3 can be traced to other DNA sequences in this sample. The chain links TRBV11-3 to TRBJ2-3, with D hard to call. Per the germline V gene, CDR1 is SGHNT and CDR2 is YENEEA. The V and J ends lost 3 bases and 0 bases respectively, with 4 bases between them. The CDR3 has 13 amino acids. CDR3 loop: CASSLGSTDTQYF. The CDR3 DNA sequence: TGTGCCAGCAGCTTGGGGAGCACAGATACGCAGTATTTT.

In this sample, this clone turned up a few times. In the same sample, other DNA sequences code for this CDR3. CDR3 DNA: TGCGCCAGCAGCTTGGGACTAGCGGGAGATGGTGAGCAGTTCTTC. It yields the protein CASSLGLAGDGEQFF. This chain connects TRBV5-1 to TRBJ2-1; 12 bases are shared with TRBD2. The germline CDR1 and CDR2 sequences are SGHRS and YFSETQ. J lost 9 bases, V lost 0 bases, and 4 bases had no gene match. This CDR3 spans 15 amino acids.

The V gene is TRBV7-2, the J gene TRBJ2-3; D gene ambiguous. The length of the CDR3 is 13 residues. Germline CDR1 reads SGHTA; CDR2 reads FQGNSA. V shed 6 bases and J shed 5 bases, with 12 bases lying between them. The CDR3 sequence: CASRPNSVDTQYF. The CDR3 coding sequence is TGTGCCAGCAGACCAAATTCGGTAGATACGCAGTATTTT.

The chain combines TRBV5-6 with TRBJ1-2; TRBD1 matches at 10 bases. CDR3 length: 14 residues. V dropped 5 bases and J dropped 4; count of bases not matched to a gene: 5. Germline values: CDR1 SGHDT, CDR2 YYEEEE. The CDR3 DNA follows: TGTGCCAGCAGTGTCCGGGACAGGGGCTATGGCTACACCTTC. Translation: CASSVRDRGYGYTF.

The chain is built from TRBV6-6 and TRBJ1-2; 12 bases agree with TRBD1. Trimming cost V 6 bases and J 6 bases; bases outside gene matches: 5. Germline V CDR1 and CDR2: MNHNY, SVGAGI (reference sequence). CDR3 length equals 14 residues. CDR3 nucleotides: TGTGCCAGCAGGGGGACAGGGGGCTTCGATGGCTACACCTTC. Its protein product is CASRGTGGFDGYTF.

The V and J genes are TRBV7-9 and TRBJ2-1; 7 bases fit TRBD2. The CDR3 sequence is 17 residues long. Looked up from germline, CDR1 is SEHNR and CDR2 is FQNEAQ (reference sequence). V gave up 4 bases and J gave up 0 bases; unmatched junction bases: 9. CDR3 nucleotides: TGTGCCAGCAGCTCCCCCCTGTGGGGGGGCTCCTACAATGAGCAGTTCTTC. As protein: CASSSPLWGGSYNEQFF.